This T cell receptor beta chain stems from a study of cytomegalovirus exposure and HLA in healthy donors. The CDR3 is 17 amino acids. After removal of 4 bases from V and 5 bases from J, the junction contained 14 bases not matched to a gene. Germline V gene sequence: CDR1 SGHVS, CDR2 FNYEAQ. Method: immunoSEQ multiplex PCR; TCRdb's copy keeps in-frame clones and lacks some. In the table there are some 130,000 clones, 70% to 85% of which are singletons. As concerns this clone: What it recognizes is unknown.

Findings and limits, study-wide: Per published reports, the classifier diagnosed cytomegalovirus status with high specificity and sensitivity. The listing of 150 or so TCR beta chains classed them as cytomegalovirus-associated.

The V gene is TRBV7-6, the J gene TRBJ2-5, with 9 bases that match TRBD1. The clonotype was recovered from a man in his thirties or forties in good health and CMV-seropositive. The sequenced sample consisted of PBMCs. The CDR3 nucleotides read TGTGCCAGCAGCTGGGGTATGGGGACAGGGTTACGGGAGACCCAGTACTTC. This translates into CASSWGMGTGLRETQYF.